The rows below give T cell receptor beta chains drawn from one sample of a study of tumor and adjacent non-tumor tissue in lung cancer. Via MiXCR, TCRdb re-called the multiplex PCR reads, giving one row per CDR3 protein. This table holds roughly 69,000 distinct CDR3 sequences, 75% to 85% found once. Sample: distant non-tumor lung tissue. The source of these receptors is a man in his fifties or sixties with non-small cell lung cancer. The CDR3 runs from the conserved cysteine through the conserved F or W. A D gene is named only where the DNA matches it firmly. Size is omitted from some rows. Given values are once, few, many or a class for expanded clones.

d_gene: TRBD2; v_gene: TRBV11-3; abundance: once; j_gene: TRBJ2-4; CDR3aa: CASNFSGTRGSASQNIQYF; CDR3nt: TGTGCCAGTAACTTTTCCGGGACTAGAGGGAGTGCGAGTCAAAACATTCAGTACTTC
d_gene: -; v_gene: TRBV6-5; abundance: -; j_gene: TRBJ2-7; CDR3aa: CANGYEGNSYEQYF; CDR3nt: TGTGCCAACGGTTACGAAGGGAACTCCTACGAGCAGTACTTC
d_gene: -; v_gene: TRBV29-1; abundance: -; j_gene: TRBJ2-2; CDR3aa: CSVNSGNTGELFF; CDR3nt: TGCAGTGTCAACAGCGGGAACACCGGGGAGCTGTTTTTT
d_gene: TRBD2; v_gene: TRBV11-1; abundance: -; j_gene: TRBJ2-3; CDR3aa: CTSSLAGGTDTQYF; CDR3nt: TGTACCAGCAGCTTAGCGGGCGGCACGGATACACAGTATTTT
d_gene: -; v_gene: TRBV12-3/TRBV12-4; abundance: -; j_gene: TRBJ2-1; CDR3aa: CASSIPQWDHNEQFF; CDR3nt: TGTGCCAGCAGTATCCCTCAATGGGACCATAATGAGCAGTTCTTC
d_gene: TRBD1; v_gene: TRBV11-2; abundance: -; j_gene: TRBJ2-7; CDR3aa: CASSLNRERRQGPNEQHF; CDR3nt: TGTGCCAGCAGCTTAAATAGAGAACGGAGACAGGGCCCCAACGAGCAGCACTTC
d_gene: -; v_gene: TRBV14; abundance: -; j_gene: TRBJ2-2; CDR3aa: CASRQIRAATGELFF; CDR3nt: TGTGCCAGCAGGCAAATTAGAGCGGCCACAGGGGAGCTGTTTTTT
d_gene: TRBD2; v_gene: TRBV29-1; abundance: -; j_gene: TRBJ2-7; CDR3aa: CSVEAGGTEQCF; CDR3nt: TGCAGCGTTGAGGCGGGAGGCACCGAACAGTGCTTC
d_gene: -; v_gene: TRBV12-3/TRBV12-4; abundance: once; j_gene: TRBJ1-2; CDR3aa: CVSSFRPYDGYTF; CDR3nt: TGTGTCAGCAGTTTCAGGCCATACGATGGCTACACCTTC
d_gene: -; v_gene: TRBV28; abundance: many; j_gene: TRBJ2-7; CDR3aa: CASSAPRVPYEQYF; CDR3nt: TGTGCCAGCAGTGCCCCAAGGGTTCCCTACGAGCAGTACTTC
d_gene: -; v_gene: TRBV6-1; abundance: once; j_gene: TRBJ2-3; CDR3aa: CTSDSWSSTDTQYF; CDR3nt: TGTACCAGCGATAGCTGGTCTAGCACAGATACGCAGTATTTT
d_gene: -; v_gene: TRBV29-1; abundance: once; j_gene: TRBJ2-3; CDR3aa: CSVIDWATDTQYF; CDR3nt: TGCAGCGTTATAGATTGGGCCACAGATACGCAGTATTTT
d_gene: -; v_gene: TRBV12-3/TRBV12-4; abundance: -; j_gene: TRBJ2-5; CDR3aa: CASSLAAFLETQHF; CDR3nt: TGTGCCAGCAGTTTAGCTGCCTTTCTAGAGACCCAGCACTTT
d_gene: -; v_gene: TRBV6-1; abundance: many; j_gene: TRBJ1-3; CDR3aa: CASTTDFNSGNTIYF; CDR3nt: TGTGCCAGCACCACGGACTTTAACTCTGGAAACACCATATATTTT